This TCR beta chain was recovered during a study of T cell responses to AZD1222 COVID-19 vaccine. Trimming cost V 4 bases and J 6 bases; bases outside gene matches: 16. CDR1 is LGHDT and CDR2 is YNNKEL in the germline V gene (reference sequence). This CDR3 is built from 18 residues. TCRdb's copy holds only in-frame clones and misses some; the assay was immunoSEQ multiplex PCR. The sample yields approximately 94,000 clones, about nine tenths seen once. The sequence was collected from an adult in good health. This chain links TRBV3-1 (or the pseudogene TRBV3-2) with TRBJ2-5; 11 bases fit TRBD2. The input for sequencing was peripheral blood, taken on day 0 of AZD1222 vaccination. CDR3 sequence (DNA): TGTGCCAGCAGCCGGGAACCTTCACTAGCGGGAGTTCGAAAGACCCAGTACTTC. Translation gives CASSREPSLAGVRKTQYF.